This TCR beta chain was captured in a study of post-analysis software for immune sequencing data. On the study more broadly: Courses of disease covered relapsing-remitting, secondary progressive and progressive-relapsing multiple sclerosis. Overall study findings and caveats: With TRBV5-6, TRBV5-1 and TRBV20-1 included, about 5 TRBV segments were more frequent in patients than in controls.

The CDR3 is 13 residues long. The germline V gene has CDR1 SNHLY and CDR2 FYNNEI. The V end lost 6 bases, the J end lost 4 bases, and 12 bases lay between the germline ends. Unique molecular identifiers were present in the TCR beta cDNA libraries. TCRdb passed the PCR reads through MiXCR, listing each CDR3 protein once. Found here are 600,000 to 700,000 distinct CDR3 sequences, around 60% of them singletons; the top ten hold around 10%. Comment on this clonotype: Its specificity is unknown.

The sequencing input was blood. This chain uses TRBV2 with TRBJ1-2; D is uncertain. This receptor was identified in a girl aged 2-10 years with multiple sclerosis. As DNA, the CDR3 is TGTGCCAGCAGCGCGGTGGGGTCCTATGGCTACACCTTC. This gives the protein CASSAVGSYGYTF.